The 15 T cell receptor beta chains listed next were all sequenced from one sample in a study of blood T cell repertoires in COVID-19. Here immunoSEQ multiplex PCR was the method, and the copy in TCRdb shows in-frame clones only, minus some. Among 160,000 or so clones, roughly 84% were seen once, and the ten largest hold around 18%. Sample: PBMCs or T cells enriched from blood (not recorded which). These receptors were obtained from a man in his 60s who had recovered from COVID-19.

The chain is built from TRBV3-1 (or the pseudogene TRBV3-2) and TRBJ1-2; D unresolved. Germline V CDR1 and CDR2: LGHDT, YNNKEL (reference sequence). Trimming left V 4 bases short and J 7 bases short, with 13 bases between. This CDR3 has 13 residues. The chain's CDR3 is CASSPQRALGYTF. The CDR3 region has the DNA TGTGCCAGCAGCCCACAGAGGGCACTTGGCTACACCTTC.

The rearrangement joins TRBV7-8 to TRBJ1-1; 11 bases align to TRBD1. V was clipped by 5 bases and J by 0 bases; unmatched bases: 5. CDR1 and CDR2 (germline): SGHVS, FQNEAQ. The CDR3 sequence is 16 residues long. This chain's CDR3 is CASSRGQGAMNTEAFF. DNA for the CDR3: TGTGCCAGCAGCCGCGGACAGGGGGCCATGAACACTGAAGCTTTCTTT.

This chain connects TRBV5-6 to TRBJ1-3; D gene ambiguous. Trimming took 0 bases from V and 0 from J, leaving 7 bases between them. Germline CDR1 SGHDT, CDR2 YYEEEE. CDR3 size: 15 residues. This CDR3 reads CASSLGWASGNTIYF. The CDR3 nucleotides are TGTGCCAGCAGCTTGGGTTGGGCCTCTGGAAACACCATATATTTT. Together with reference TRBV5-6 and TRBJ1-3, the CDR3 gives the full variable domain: DAGVTQSPTHLIKTRGQQVTLRCSPKSGHDTVSWYQQALGQGPQFIFQYYEEEERQRGNFPDRFSGHQFPNYSSELNVNALLLGDSALYLCASSLGWASGNTIYFGEGSWLTVV.

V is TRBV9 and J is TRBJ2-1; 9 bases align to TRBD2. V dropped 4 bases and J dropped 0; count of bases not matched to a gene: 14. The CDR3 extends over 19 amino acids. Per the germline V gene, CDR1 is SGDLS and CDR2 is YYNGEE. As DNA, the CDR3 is TGTGCCAGCAGCCACCAGGTGGGGCGCGGGAGGGCCTCCTACAATGAGCAGTTCTTC. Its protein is CASSHQVGRGRASYNEQFF.

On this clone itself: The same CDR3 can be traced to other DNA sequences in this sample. CDR3 protein: CASSFTQNTEAFF. The CDR3 nucleotides read TGTGCCAGCAGTTTCACACAGAACACTGAAGCTTTCTTT. The rearrangement uses TRBV12-3 or TRBV12-4 and TRBJ1-1; the D is unclear. The length of the CDR3 is 13 residues. Trimming shortened V by 3 bases and J by 1 base, and 6 bases separated the two germline ends.

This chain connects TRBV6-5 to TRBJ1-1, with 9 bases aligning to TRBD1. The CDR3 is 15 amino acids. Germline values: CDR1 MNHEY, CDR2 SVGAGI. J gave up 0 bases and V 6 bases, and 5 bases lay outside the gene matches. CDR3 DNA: TGTGCCAGCAGGACAGGGGGATGGATGAACACTGAAGCTTTCTTT. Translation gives CASRTGGWMNTEAFF.

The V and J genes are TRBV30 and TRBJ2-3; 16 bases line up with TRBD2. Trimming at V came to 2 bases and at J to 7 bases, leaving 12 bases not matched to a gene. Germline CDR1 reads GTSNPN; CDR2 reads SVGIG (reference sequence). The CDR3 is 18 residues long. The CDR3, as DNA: TGTGCCTGGAGTCCGGGAGGGACTAGCGGGGGGGCACAGAATACGCAGTATTTT. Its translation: CAWSPGGTSGGAQNTQYF.

The CDR3 DNA follows: TGTGCCAGCAGTAGGAGTGCCGGGGAGCTGTTTTTT. As protein: CASSRSAGELFF. The chain uses TRBV6-6 and TRBJ2-2; unclear D gene. This CDR3 contains 12 residues. Germline CDR1 MNHNY, CDR2 SVGAGI (reference sequence). Trimming left V 5 bases short and J 6 bases short, with 7 bases between.

The CDR3 DNA sequence: TGTGCCAGCAGCCAAGGACAGGGCGGCTATGGCTACACCTTC. It codes for CASSQGQGGYGYTF. The chain joins TRBV3-1 (or the pseudogene TRBV3-2) to TRBJ1-2; 7 bases line up with TRBD1. CDR1 and CDR2 (germline): LGHDT, YNNKEL (reference sequence). The trim removed 1 base at V and 4 bases at J, leaving 3 bases unmatched. The CDR3 is 14 residues long.

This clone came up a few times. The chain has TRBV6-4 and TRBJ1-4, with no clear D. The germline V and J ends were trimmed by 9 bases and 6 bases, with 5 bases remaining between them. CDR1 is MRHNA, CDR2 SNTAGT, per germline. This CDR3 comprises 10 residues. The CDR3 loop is CARRDEKLFF. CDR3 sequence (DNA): TGTGCCAGAAGAGATGAAAAACTGTTTTTT.

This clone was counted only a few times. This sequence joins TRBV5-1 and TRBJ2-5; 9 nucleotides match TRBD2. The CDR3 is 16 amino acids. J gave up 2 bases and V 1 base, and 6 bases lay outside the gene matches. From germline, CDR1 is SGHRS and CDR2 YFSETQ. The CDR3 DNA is TGCGCCAGCAGCTTGAATGTAGCGGGGGAGCAAGAGACCCAGTACTTC. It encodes CASSLNVAGEQETQYF. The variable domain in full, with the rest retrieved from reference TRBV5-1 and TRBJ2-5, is KAGVTQTPRYLIKTRGQQVTLSCSPISGHRSVSWYQQTPGQGLQFLFEYFSETQRNKGNFPGRFSGRQFSNSRSEMNVSTLELGDSALYLCASSLNVAGEQETQYFGPGTRLLVL.

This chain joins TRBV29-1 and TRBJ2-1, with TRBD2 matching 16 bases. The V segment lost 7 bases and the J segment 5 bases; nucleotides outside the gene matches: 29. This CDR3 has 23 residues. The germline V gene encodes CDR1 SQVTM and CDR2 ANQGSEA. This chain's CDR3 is CSGTRGSTLWGLAGGPRNNEQFF. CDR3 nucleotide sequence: TGCAGCGGAACACGGGGTTCAACATTGTGGGGACTAGCGGGGGGGCCGAGGAACAATGAGCAGTTCTTC.

The CDR3 region is CASGQGANTEAFF. DNA for the CDR3: TGTGCCAGTGGACAGGGGGCGAACACTGAAGCTTTCTTT. This chain joins TRBV19 and TRBJ1-1, with TRBD1 identical over 11 bases. Trimming cost V 8 bases and J 1 base; bases outside gene matches: 0. Germline V lookup: CDR1 LNHDA, CDR2 SQIVND (reference sequence). This CDR3 has 13 residues.

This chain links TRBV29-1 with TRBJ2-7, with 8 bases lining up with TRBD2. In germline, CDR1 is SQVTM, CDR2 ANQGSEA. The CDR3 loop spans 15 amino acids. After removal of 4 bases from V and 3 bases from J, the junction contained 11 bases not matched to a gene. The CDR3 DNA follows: TGCAGCGTTGGGGCCCTTGAGCGGGAGCTCTACGAGCAGTACTTC. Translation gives CSVGALERELYEQYF.

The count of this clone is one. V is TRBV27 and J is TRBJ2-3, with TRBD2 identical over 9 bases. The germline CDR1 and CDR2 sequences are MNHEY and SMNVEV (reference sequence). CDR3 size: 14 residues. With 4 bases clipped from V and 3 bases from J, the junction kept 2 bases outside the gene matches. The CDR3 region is CASSSGLATDTQYF. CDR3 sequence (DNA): TGTGCCAGCAGTTCGGGACTAGCAACAGATACGCAGTATTTT.